Listed below are T cell receptor beta chains from one sample, sequenced in a study of T cell responses to AZD1222 COVID-19 vaccine. Some clones are missing from TCRdb's copy, which holds only in-frame ones; the method was immunoSEQ multiplex PCR. Of approximately 140,000 clones listed, about 90% were seen once; the top ten hold about 4%. The material was peripheral blood, obtained 28 days after the second AZD1222 dose. The source of these receptors is an adult who received the AZD1222 COVID-19 vaccine. The CDR3 runs from the conserved cysteine through the conserved F or W. Each record gives: V gene, D gene, J gene, clone size, CDR3 DNA, CDR3 protein. D genes are given only for firm matches. Part of the rows lack a size; the others show once, few, many or a class for expanded clones.

v_call: TRBV4-2; d_call: TRBD2; j_call: TRBJ2-1; clone_size: NA; cdr3_nt: TGTGCCAGCAGCCCCACATCAGCGGGGGGGCTAAAGCACAATGAGCAGTTCTTC; cdr3_aa: CASSPTSAGGLKHNEQFF
v_call: TRBV27; d_call: NA; j_call: TRBJ2-7; clone_size: once; cdr3_nt: TGTGCCAGCAGCCAATTGGGCCAGCAGTACTTC; cdr3_aa: CASSQLGQQYF
v_call: TRBV2; d_call: NA; j_call: TRBJ2-2; clone_size: NA; cdr3_nt: TGTGCCAGCAGACCTGGACTGGGGGTCACCGGGGAGCTGTTTTTT; cdr3_aa: CASRPGLGVTGELFF
v_call: TRBV7-9; d_call: TRBD1; j_call: TRBJ1-2; clone_size: NA; cdr3_nt: TGTGCCAGCACTCAAACCGCCGGGACAGGGCGCTATGGCTACACCTTC; cdr3_aa: CASTQTAGTGRYGYTF
v_call: TRBV5-1; d_call: TRBD2; j_call: TRBJ2-7; clone_size: once; cdr3_nt: TGCGCCAGCAGCTCCAGGACTAGCTACAACTCCTACGAGCAGTACTTC; cdr3_aa: CASSSRTSYNSYEQYF
v_call: TRBV7-9; d_call: NA; j_call: TRBJ1-1; clone_size: NA; cdr3_nt: TGTGCCAGCAGCTTAGAGGCCAGTGAAGCTTTCTTT; cdr3_aa: CASSLEASEAFF
v_call: TRBV6-5; d_call: NA; j_call: TRBJ1-2; clone_size: NA; cdr3_nt: TGTGCCAGCAAGCAAGGAATCTATGGCTACACCTTC; cdr3_aa: CASKQGIYGYTF
v_call: TRBV20-1; d_call: NA; j_call: TRBJ1-3; clone_size: once; cdr3_nt: TGCAGTGCTAGTCGGGACAACTCTGGAAACACCATATATTTT; cdr3_aa: CSASRDNSGNTIYF
v_call: TRBV6-5; d_call: NA; j_call: TRBJ1-1; clone_size: NA; cdr3_nt: TGTGCCAGCAATAAGAAACCGAACACTGAAGCTTTCTTT; cdr3_aa: CASNKKPNTEAFF
v_call: TRBV11-3; d_call: NA; j_call: TRBJ1-1; clone_size: few; cdr3_nt: TGTGCCAGCAGGTTAATGAACACTGAAGCTTTCTTT; cdr3_aa: CASRLMNTEAFF
v_call: TRBV5-6; d_call: TRBD1; j_call: TRBJ2-2; clone_size: NA; cdr3_nt: TGTGCCAGCAGCTCTAGGACAGGGGCCACGTATTATACCGGGGAGCTGTTTTTT; cdr3_aa: CASSSRTGATYYTGELFF
v_call: TRBV5-4; d_call: TRBD2; j_call: TRBJ2-7; clone_size: NA; cdr3_nt: TGTGCCAGCAGCACGAGCGGGGGGCCCTACGAGCAGTACTTC; cdr3_aa: CASSTSGGPYEQYF
v_call: TRBV6-5; d_call: TRBD2; j_call: TRBJ2-7; clone_size: NA; cdr3_nt: TGTGCCAGTACGCCGGGGGGGATAGGGGCCTACGAGCAGTACTTC; cdr3_aa: CASTPGGIGAYEQYF
v_call: TRBV27; d_call: TRBD2; j_call: TRBJ2-3; clone_size: NA; cdr3_nt: TGTGCCAGCAGTCTCCTCACTAGCGGGGAGGCAGATACGCAGTATTTT; cdr3_aa: CASSLLTSGEADTQYF
v_call: TRBV5-1; d_call: NA; j_call: TRBJ2-5; clone_size: NA; cdr3_nt: TGCGCCAGCAGCTTGGTCGGGAAAGAGACCCAGTACTTC; cdr3_aa: CASSLVGKETQYF
v_call: TRBV27; d_call: NA; j_call: TRBJ2-3; clone_size: NA; cdr3_nt: TGTGCCAGCAGTTTGGGCCTCGGAGATACGCAGTATTTT; cdr3_aa: CASSLGLGDTQYF
v_call: TRBV7-9; d_call: NA; j_call: TRBJ1-3; clone_size: NA; cdr3_nt: TGTGCCAGCAGCCTCGTAGCGGGGATAGACACCATATATTTT; cdr3_aa: CASSLVAGIDTIYF
v_call: TRBV7-9; d_call: NA; j_call: TRBJ1-2; clone_size: once; cdr3_nt: TGTGCCAGCGAACAGACAACTAACTATGGCTACACCTTC; cdr3_aa: CASEQTTNYGYTF
v_call: TRBV4-3; d_call: NA; j_call: TRBJ2-7; clone_size: few; cdr3_nt: TGCGCCAGCAGCCAAGTTGGGCAGGGCCTCTACGAGCAGTACTTC; cdr3_aa: CASSQVGQGLYEQYF
v_call: TRBV11-2; d_call: NA; j_call: TRBJ2-7; clone_size: few; cdr3_nt: TGTGCCAGCAGCCCGGACAGCTACGAGCAGTACTTC; cdr3_aa: CASSPDSYEQYF
v_call: TRBV5-1; d_call: TRBD2; j_call: TRBJ2-1; clone_size: NA; cdr3_nt: TGCGCCAGCAGCTCAACTAGCGGCGCAGGTGAGCAGTTCTTC; cdr3_aa: CASSSTSGAGEQFF
v_call: TRBV3-1/TRBV3-2; d_call: TRBD2; j_call: TRBJ2-1; clone_size: NA; cdr3_nt: TGTGCCAGCATGGCCGGGACTAGCGTATACAATGAGCAGTTCTTC; cdr3_aa: CASMAGTSVYNEQFF
v_call: TRBV6-5; d_call: NA; j_call: TRBJ1-5; clone_size: NA; cdr3_nt: TGTGCCAGCACGGAAGTCAGGAATTATCAGCCCCAGCATTTT; cdr3_aa: CASTEVRNYQPQHF
v_call: TRBV11-2; d_call: TRBD1; j_call: TRBJ2-5; clone_size: NA; cdr3_nt: TGTGCCAGCAGTTCGACAGGGGGGGCCGAGCGGGTGGAGACCCAGTACTTC; cdr3_aa: CASSSTGGAERVETQYF
v_call: TRBV6-2/TRBV6-3; d_call: NA; j_call: TRBJ1-1; clone_size: NA; cdr3_nt: TGTGCCAGCAGTTACTCGCAGGTACTTGGTGAAGCTTTCTTT; cdr3_aa: CASSYSQVLGEAFF
v_call: TRBV2; d_call: NA; j_call: TRBJ1-4; clone_size: NA; cdr3_nt: TGTGCCAGCAGTGATCAGGAGAGTAATGAAAAACTGTTTTTT; cdr3_aa: CASSDQESNEKLFF
v_call: TRBV3-1/TRBV3-2; d_call: TRBD1; j_call: TRBJ1-2; clone_size: NA; cdr3_nt: TGTGCCAGCAGCCCCAAGGACAGGAATGGCTACACCTTC; cdr3_aa: CASSPKDRNGYTF
v_call: TRBV6-1; d_call: NA; j_call: TRBJ2-3; clone_size: NA; cdr3_nt: TGTGCCAGCAGTGACCTTAGAAGAGAGGCGCAGTATTTT; cdr3_aa: CASSDLRREAQYF
v_call: TRBV6-2/TRBV6-3; d_call: TRBD2; j_call: TRBJ2-3; clone_size: NA; cdr3_nt: TGTGCCAGCAGTTACCCTGGACTAGCGGGGATAGTAGATACGCAGTATTTT; cdr3_aa: CASSYPGLAGIVDTQYF
v_call: TRBV2; d_call: TRBD2; j_call: TRBJ2-3; clone_size: NA; cdr3_nt: TGTGCCAGCAGTACCCATAGCGGGGGGGCTACAGATACGCAGTATTTT; cdr3_aa: CASSTHSGGATDTQYF
v_call: TRBV30; d_call: TRBD1; j_call: TRBJ2-7; clone_size: NA; cdr3_nt: TGTGCCTGGAGTGTGGGGGACAGGGCCCTCTCCTACGAGCAGTACTTC; cdr3_aa: CAWSVGDRALSYEQYF
v_call: TRBV5-6; d_call: NA; j_call: TRBJ1-1; clone_size: NA; cdr3_nt: TGTGCCAGCAGCTTGGGTCAGGGCGTTACTGAAGCTTTCTTT; cdr3_aa: CASSLGQGVTEAFF
v_call: TRBV7-2; d_call: NA; j_call: TRBJ1-1; clone_size: once; cdr3_nt: TGTGCCAGCAGCCCGGCCGAGAACACTGAAGCTTTCTTT; cdr3_aa: CASSPAENTEAFF
v_call: TRBV11-3; d_call: NA; j_call: TRBJ1-2; clone_size: NA; cdr3_nt: TGTGCCAGCAGCCCCGCCCCGGCTAACTATGGCTACACCTTC; cdr3_aa: CASSPAPANYGYTF
v_call: TRBV7-3; d_call: TRBD2; j_call: TRBJ2-1; clone_size: NA; cdr3_nt: TGTGCCAGCAGCTTGGGGACTAGCTTTCCGAATGAGCAGTTCTTC; cdr3_aa: CASSLGTSFPNEQFF
v_call: TRBV24-1; d_call: NA; j_call: TRBJ2-5; clone_size: NA; cdr3_nt: TGTGCCACCAGTGATCACGTACCCCAAGAGACCCAGTACTTC; cdr3_aa: CATSDHVPQETQYF
v_call: TRBV5-8; d_call: TRBD1; j_call: TRBJ1-4; clone_size: NA; cdr3_nt: TGTGCCAGCAGCTTGGGACAGGGGAGGACTAATGAAAAACTGTTTTTT; cdr3_aa: CASSLGQGRTNEKLFF
v_call: TRBV9; d_call: NA; j_call: TRBJ2-2; clone_size: NA; cdr3_nt: TGTGCCAGCAGCGTTGTCGGCGGGGAGCTGTTTTTT; cdr3_aa: CASSVVGGELFF
v_call: TRBV3-1/TRBV3-2; d_call: TRBD1; j_call: TRBJ1-2; clone_size: NA; cdr3_nt: TGTGCCAGCAGCCATGGGACAGTGGGAGGCTATGGCTACACCTTC; cdr3_aa: CASSHGTVGGYGYTF
v_call: TRBV27; d_call: NA; j_call: TRBJ1-1; clone_size: once; cdr3_nt: TGTGCCAGCAGTCCGTACGCAGGGGCTATCAAGAACACTGAAGCTTTCTTT; cdr3_aa: CASSPYAGAIKNTEAFF
v_call: TRBV12-3/TRBV12-4; d_call: NA; j_call: TRBJ1-1; clone_size: NA; cdr3_nt: TGTGCCAGGCACGCGGGGGGGAACACTGAAGCTTTCTTT; cdr3_aa: CARHAGGNTEAFF
v_call: TRBV7-2; d_call: NA; j_call: TRBJ2-4; clone_size: NA; cdr3_nt: TGTGCCAGCAGCTTATCGACAGTAGCCAAAAACATTCAGTACTTC; cdr3_aa: CASSLSTVAKNIQYF
v_call: TRBV10-3; d_call: NA; j_call: TRBJ2-1; clone_size: once; cdr3_nt: TGTGCCATCAGTCCCGGGGCGGACAATGAGCAGTTCTTC; cdr3_aa: CAISPGADNEQFF
v_call: TRBV4-2; d_call: TRBD1; j_call: TRBJ2-6; clone_size: NA; cdr3_nt: TGTGCCAGCAGCCAAGGCCAGGGGGCATCTGGGGCCAACGTCCTGACTTTC; cdr3_aa: CASSQGQGASGANVLTF
v_call: TRBV5-5; d_call: TRBD1; j_call: TRBJ1-6; clone_size: NA; cdr3_nt: TGTGCCAGCAGCTTGCGGGGGGGACAGCGGGATTCACCCCTCCACTTT; cdr3_aa: CASSLRGGQRDSPLHF
v_call: TRBV30; d_call: NA; j_call: TRBJ1-5; clone_size: few; cdr3_nt: TGTGCCTGGAGTAGAGGGGATTACGGCAATCAGCCCCAGCATTTT; cdr3_aa: CAWSRGDYGNQPQHF
v_call: TRBV10-3; d_call: TRBD1; j_call: TRBJ1-2; clone_size: NA; cdr3_nt: TGTGCCATCAGTGAGTCGAGAGGGGGCGAGACTAACTATGGCTACACCTTC; cdr3_aa: CAISESRGGETNYGYTF
v_call: TRBV18; d_call: NA; j_call: TRBJ2-7; clone_size: NA; cdr3_nt: TGTGCCAGCTCACCAACAGACTACGAGCAGTACTTC; cdr3_aa: CASSPTDYEQYF